This TCR beta chain was identified in a study of T cell responses to AZD1222 COVID-19 vaccine. Trimming stripped 6 bases from V and 2 bases from J, with 23 bases between. Germline V gene lookup returns CDR1 MDHEN and CDR2 SYDVKM. The CDR3 contains 17 residues. The table came from immunoSEQ multiplex PCR; TCRdb's copy has only in-frame clones and leaves some out. The sample has under 45,000 clones; 70% to 90% are singletons. This rearrangement joins TRBV28 to TRBJ2-7; D is uncertain. The sequenced sample was peripheral blood, obtained on day 0 of AZD1222 vaccination. This clonotype was sampled from an adult in good health. CDR3 DNA sequence: TGTGCCAGCAGCTCGATCCATGACCCACACGCAACCTACGAGCAGTACTTC. As protein: CASSSIHDPHATYEQYF.